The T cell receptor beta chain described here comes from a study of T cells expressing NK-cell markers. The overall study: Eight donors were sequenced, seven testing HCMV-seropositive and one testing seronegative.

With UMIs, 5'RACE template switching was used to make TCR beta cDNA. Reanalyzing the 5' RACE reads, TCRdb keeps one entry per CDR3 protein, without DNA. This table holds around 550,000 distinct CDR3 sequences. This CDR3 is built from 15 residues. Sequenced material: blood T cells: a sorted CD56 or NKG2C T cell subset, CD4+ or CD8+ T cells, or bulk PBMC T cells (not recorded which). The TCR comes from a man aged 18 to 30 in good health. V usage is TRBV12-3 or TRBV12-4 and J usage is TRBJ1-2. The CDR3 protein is CASSLRGQIVAGYTF.